A selection of T cell receptor beta chains follows, all from one sample in a study of cytomegalovirus exposure and HLA in healthy donors. Some clones are missing from TCRdb's copy, which holds only in-frame ones; the method was immunoSEQ multiplex PCR. The sample yields around 150,000 clones, approximately 77% seen once. The sample comprised PBMCs. All receptors come from a male donor in good health and CMV-seropositive. The CDR3 runs from the conserved cysteine through the conserved F or W. A D gene is named only where the DNA matches it firmly. The size entry is marked missing in some rows and otherwise reads once, few, many or a size class.

clone_size	d_call	j_call	v_call	cdr3_nt	cdr3_aa
-	-	TRBJ1-1	TRBV6-1	TGTGCCAGCAAAAGGACAGAGAACACTGAAGCTTTCTTT	CASKRTENTEAFF
-	TRBD1	TRBJ1-2	TRBV27	TGTGCCAGCAGTTTTTCTCAGGGGGTAAGAGGCTACACCTTC	CASSFSQGVRGYTF
-	-	TRBJ1-1	TRBV9	TGTGCCAGCAGCGTAGGCGGGTTTGGGGGGTTCACTGAAGCTTTCTTT	CASSVGGFGGFTEAFF
-	TRBD2	TRBJ2-1	TRBV14	TGTGCCAGCAGCTCACGGGGGGGCCGGGGGAATGAGCAGTTCTTC	CASSSRGGRGNEQFF
-	TRBD1	TRBJ1-6	TRBV10-2	TGCGCCAGCAGTGAGACGGGACAGAATTCACCCCTCCACTTT	CASSETGQNSPLHF
-	TRBD1	TRBJ2-7	TRBV5-1	TGCGCCAGCAGCTGGACAGGGACGGGGGAGCAGTACTTC	CASSWTGTGEQYF
-	-	TRBJ1-1	TRBV7-8	TGTGCCAGCAGCTCCGAGGTTATCGGGTACACTGAAGCTTTCTTT	CASSSEVIGYTEAFF
few	TRBD1	TRBJ2-3	TRBV19	TGTGCCAGTAGTCCGGGCCCCGGCGACAGGGATTCCCCAGATACGCAGTATTTT	CASSPGPGDRDSPDTQYF
-	TRBD2	TRBJ2-7	TRBV6-5	TGTGCCAGCAGTCTCTCTAGCGGGGGGGATTACGAGCAGTACTTC	CASSLSSGGDYEQYF
-	-	TRBJ1-2	TRBV4-1	TGCGCCAGCAGCCGAATAGGGACTCCGGGGTATGGCTACACCTTC	CASSRIGTPGYGYTF
-	-	TRBJ2-5	TRBV20-1	TGCAGTGCTAGAGATAGGAGGACCCAATACTTC	CSARDRRTQYF
-	-	TRBJ2-7	TRBV2	TGTGCCAGCAGCGACAGCGAGCAGTACTTC	CASSDSEQYF
-	TRBD2	TRBJ2-5	TRBV27	TGTGCCAGCGCTCACAGGGCGGGGGGGGTGGAGACCCAGTACTTC	CASAHRAGGVETQYF
-	TRBD2	TRBJ2-3	TRBV6-6	TGTGCCAGCAGTTACTCGAAGGGTGGGGGGGCAGATACGCAGTATTTT	CASSYSKGGGADTQYF
-	-	TRBJ1-1	TRBV18	TGTGCCAGCTCACCATCGACAGGTTCGACTGAAGCTTTCTTT	CASSPSTGSTEAFF
-	TRBD2	TRBJ2-2	TRBV2	TGTGCCAGCAGTGATCGGACTAGCGGGGCCGGGGAGCTGTTTTTT	CASSDRTSGAGELFF
-	-	TRBJ2-7	TRBV11-2	TGTGCCAGCAGCTTAGGAGGTGGTGCCCCCTACGAGCAGTACTTC	CASSLGGGAPYEQYF
-	TRBD1	TRBJ2-3	TRBV7-2	TGTGCCAGCAGCTCGACAGGGGTTAGCACAGATACGCAGTATTTT	CASSSTGVSTDTQYF
-	TRBD2	TRBJ2-1	TRBV4-2	TGTGCCAGCAGCCAAGGTCCATCCGGGACTAGCGGGGGGGTTCCCCGCAATGAGCAGTTCTTC	CASSQGPSGTSGGVPRNEQFF
-	-	TRBJ1-2	TRBV6-5	TGTGCCAGCAGTATTACAGGGAACTATGGCTACACCTTC	CASSITGNYGYTF
-	TRBD2	TRBJ2-5	TRBV6-5	TGTGCCAGCGGAGCGGGGGGAATCAATTCTGAGACCCAGTACTTC	CASGAGGINSETQYF
-	TRBD2	TRBJ2-3	TRBV9	TGTGCCAGTGGGACTAGCGGGGGGCCGGGCACAGATACGCAGTATTTT	CASGTSGGPGTDTQYF
-	-	TRBJ2-5	TRBV6-5	TGTGCCAGCAGTTACGGCGGGGCCACCCAAGAGACCCAGTACTTC	CASSYGGATQETQYF
once	-	TRBJ1-6	TRBV28	TGTGCCAGCAGTGACTTCGGTTCACCCCTCCACTTT	CASSDFGSPLHF
-	-	TRBJ1-2	TRBV6-1	TGTGGTGTTCTCGGGTCGCCCTATGGCTACACCTTC	CGVLGSPYGYTF
-	-	TRBJ1-1	TRBV30	TGTGCCTGGAGTGTACAGAGGAACACTGAAGCTTTCTTT	CAWSVQRNTEAFF
-	-	TRBJ2-3	TRBV6-4	TGTGCCAGCAGTGAGAGGCCGGAAGATACGCAGTATTTT	CASSERPEDTQYF
-	-	TRBJ2-3	TRBV6-1	TGTGCCAGCAGTGAACCCGCTGGACTACTTATCACAGATACGCAGTATTTT	CASSEPAGLLITDTQYF